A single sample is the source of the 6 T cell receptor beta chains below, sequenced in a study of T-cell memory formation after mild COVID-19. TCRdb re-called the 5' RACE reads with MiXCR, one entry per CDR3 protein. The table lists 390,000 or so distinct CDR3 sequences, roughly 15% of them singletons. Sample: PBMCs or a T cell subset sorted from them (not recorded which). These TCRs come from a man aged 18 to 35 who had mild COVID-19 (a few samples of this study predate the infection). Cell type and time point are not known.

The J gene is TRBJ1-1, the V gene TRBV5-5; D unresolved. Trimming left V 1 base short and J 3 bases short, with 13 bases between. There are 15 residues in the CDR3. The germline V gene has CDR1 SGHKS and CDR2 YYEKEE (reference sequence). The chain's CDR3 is CASSLNWEGYTEAFF. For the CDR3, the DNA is TGTGCCAGCAGCTTGAATTGGGAGGGCTACACTGAAGCTTTCTTT.

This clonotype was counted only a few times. CDR3 bases: TGTGCCAGCAGCCGGGCCGGGACACCCGGCTACACCTTC. Translating it yields CASSRAGTPGYTF. The chain combines TRBV4-2 with TRBJ1-2, with D possibly TRBD1 on 6 matching bases. Trimming removed 4 bases from V and 8 bases from J, with 14 bases in between. The CDR3 spans 13 residues. Germline CDR1 and CDR2: LGHNA and YNFKEQ.

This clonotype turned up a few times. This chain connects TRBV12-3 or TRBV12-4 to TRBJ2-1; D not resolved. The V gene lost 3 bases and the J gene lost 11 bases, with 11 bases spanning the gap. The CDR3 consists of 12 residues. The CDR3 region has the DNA TGTGCCAGCAGTTTCGACCTACAGAAGCAGTTCTTC. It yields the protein CASSFDLQKQFF.

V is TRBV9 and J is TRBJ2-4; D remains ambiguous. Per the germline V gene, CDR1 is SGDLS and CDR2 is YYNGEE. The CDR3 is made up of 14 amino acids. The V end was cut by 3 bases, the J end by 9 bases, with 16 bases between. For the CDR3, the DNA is TGTGCCAGCAGCGCCCCAGGAATAGAATCCATTCAGTACTTC. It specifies CASSAPGIESIQYF.

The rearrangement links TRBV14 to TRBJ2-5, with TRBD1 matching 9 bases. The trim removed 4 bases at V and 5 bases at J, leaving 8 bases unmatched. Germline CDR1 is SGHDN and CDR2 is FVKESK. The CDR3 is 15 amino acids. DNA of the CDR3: TGTGCCAGCAGCCGAATAACAGGGGGCGCGGAGACCCAGTACTTC. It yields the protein CASSRITGGAETQYF. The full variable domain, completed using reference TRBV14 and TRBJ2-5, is EAGVTQFPSHSVIEKGQTVTLRCDPISGHDNLYWYRRVMGKEIKFLLHFVKESKQDESGMPNNRFLAERTGGTYSTLKVQPAELEDSGVYFCASSRITGGAETQYFGPGTRLLVL.

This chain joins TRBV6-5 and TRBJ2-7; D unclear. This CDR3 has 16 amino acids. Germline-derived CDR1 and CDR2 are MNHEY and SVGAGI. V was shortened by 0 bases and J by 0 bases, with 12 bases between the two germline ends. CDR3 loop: CASSYSAKSFSYEQYF. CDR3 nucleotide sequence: TGTGCCAGCAGTTACTCGGCCAAGAGTTTCTCCTACGAGCAGTACTTC.